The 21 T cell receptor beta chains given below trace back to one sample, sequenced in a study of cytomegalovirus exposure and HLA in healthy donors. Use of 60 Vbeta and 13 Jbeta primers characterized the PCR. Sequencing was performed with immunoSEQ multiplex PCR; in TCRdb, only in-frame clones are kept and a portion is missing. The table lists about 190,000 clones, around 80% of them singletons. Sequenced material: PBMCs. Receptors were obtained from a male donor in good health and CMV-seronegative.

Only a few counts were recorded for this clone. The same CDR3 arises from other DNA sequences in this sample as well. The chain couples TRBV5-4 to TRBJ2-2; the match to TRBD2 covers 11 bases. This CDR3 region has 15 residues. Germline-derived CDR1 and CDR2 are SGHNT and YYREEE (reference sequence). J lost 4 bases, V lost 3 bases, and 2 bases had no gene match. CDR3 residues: CASSSSGRPTGELFF. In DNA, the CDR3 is TGTGCCAGCAGCTCTAGCGGGAGGCCCACCGGGGAGCTGTTTTTT.

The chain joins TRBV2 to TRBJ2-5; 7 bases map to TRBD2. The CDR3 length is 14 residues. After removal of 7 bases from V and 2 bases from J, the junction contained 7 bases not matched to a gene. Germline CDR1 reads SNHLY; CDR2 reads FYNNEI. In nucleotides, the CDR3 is TGTGCCAGCAATCAGGGCGGGAGTCAAGAGACCCAGTACTTC. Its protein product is CASNQGGSQETQYF.

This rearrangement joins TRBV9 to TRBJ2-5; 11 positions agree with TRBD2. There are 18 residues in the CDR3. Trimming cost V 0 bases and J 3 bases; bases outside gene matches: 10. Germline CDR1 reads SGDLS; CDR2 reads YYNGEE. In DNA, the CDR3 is TGTGCCAGCAGCGTAGGAACTAGCGGGAGAGCAATAGAAGAGACCCAGTACTTC. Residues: CASSVGTSGRAIEETQYF.

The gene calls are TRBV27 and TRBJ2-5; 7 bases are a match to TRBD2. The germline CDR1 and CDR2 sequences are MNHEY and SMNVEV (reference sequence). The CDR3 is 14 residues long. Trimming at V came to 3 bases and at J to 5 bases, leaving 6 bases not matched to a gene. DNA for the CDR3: TGTGCCAGCAGTTTCTCTGGACTAGGGGAGACCCAGTACTTC. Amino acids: CASSFSGLGETQYF.

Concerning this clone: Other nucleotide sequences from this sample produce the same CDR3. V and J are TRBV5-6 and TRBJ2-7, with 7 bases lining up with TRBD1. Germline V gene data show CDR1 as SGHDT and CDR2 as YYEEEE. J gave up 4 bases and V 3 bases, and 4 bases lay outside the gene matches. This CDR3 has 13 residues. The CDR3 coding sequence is TGTGCCAGCAGCTCGACAGGGCGATACGAGCAGTACTTC. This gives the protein CASSSTGRYEQYF.

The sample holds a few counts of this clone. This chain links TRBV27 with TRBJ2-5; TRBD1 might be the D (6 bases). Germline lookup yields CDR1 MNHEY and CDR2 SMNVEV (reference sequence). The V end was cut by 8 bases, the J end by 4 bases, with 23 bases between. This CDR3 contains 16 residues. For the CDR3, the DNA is TGTGCCAGCGGACGACGGAGCCAGGGGAGCGGAGAGACCCAGTACTTC. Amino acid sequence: CASGRRSQGSGETQYF.

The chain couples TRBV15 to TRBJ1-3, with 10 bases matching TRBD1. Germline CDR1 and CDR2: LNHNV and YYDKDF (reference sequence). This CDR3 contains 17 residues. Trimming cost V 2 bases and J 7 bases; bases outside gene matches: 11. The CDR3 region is CATSRPGQGTWVNTIYF. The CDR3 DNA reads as TGTGCCACCAGCAGACCGGGACAGGGGACCTGGGTGAACACCATATATTTT.

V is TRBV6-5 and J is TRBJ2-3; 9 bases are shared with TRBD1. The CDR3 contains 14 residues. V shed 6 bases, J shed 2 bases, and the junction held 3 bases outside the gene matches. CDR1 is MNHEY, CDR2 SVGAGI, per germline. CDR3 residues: CASSRTGDTDTQYF. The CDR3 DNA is TGTGCCAGCAGCCGGACAGGGGACACAGATACGCAGTATTTT.

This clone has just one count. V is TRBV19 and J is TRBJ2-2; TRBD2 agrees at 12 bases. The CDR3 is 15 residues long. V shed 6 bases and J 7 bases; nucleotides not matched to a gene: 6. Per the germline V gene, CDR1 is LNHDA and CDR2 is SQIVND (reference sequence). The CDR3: CASRRTSGIGGELFF. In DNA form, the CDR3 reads TGTGCCAGTAGAAGGACTAGCGGGATCGGCGGGGAGCTGTTTTTT.

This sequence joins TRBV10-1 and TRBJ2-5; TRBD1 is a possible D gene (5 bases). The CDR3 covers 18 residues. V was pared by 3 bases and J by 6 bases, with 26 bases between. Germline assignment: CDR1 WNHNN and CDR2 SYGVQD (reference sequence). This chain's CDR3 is CASSERLVTGDGKKTQYF. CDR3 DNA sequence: TGCGCCAGCAGTGAAAGGTTGGTAACAGGTGATGGCAAGAAGACCCAGTACTTC.

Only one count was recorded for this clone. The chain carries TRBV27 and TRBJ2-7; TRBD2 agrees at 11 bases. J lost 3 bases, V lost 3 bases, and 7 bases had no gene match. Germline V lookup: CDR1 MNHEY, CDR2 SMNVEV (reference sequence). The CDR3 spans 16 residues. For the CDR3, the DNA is TGTGCCAGCAGTTTCTTAACTAGCGGGAGAGGCTACGAGCAGTACTTC. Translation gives CASSFLTSGRGYEQYF.

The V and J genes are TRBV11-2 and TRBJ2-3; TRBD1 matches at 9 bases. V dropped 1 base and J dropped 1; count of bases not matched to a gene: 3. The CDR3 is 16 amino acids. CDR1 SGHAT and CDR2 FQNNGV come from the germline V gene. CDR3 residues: CASSLVQGAGTDTQYF. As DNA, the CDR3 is TGTGCCAGCAGCTTAGTACAGGGGGCAGGCACAGATACGCAGTATTTT.

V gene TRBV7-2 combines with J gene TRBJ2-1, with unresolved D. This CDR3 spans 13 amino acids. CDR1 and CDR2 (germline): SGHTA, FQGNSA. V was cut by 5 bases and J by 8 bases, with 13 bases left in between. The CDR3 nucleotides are TGTGCCAGCAGCATCCTACTGTACGATGAGCAGTTCTTC. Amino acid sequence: CASSILLYDEQFF.

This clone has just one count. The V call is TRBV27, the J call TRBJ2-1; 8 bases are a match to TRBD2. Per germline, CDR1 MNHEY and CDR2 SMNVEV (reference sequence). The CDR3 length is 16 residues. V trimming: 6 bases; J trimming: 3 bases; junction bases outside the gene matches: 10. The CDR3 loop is CASRPRGGGNYNEQFF. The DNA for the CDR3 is TGTGCCAGCAGGCCTCGTGGCGGGGGGAACTACAATGAGCAGTTCTTC.

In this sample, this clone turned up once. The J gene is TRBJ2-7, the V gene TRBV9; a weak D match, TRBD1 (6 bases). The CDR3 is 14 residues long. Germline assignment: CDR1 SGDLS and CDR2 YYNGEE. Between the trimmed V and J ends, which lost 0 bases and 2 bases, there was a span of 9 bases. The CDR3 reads CASSVGTEPYEQYF. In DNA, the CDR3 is TGTGCCAGCAGCGTAGGGACAGAACCCTACGAGCAGTACTTC.

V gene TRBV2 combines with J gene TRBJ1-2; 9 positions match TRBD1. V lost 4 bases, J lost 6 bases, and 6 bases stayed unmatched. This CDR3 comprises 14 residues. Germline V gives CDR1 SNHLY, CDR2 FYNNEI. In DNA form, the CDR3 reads TGTGCCAGCAGTGTATACGGGACAGGGAATGGCTACACCTTC. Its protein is CASSVYGTGNGYTF.

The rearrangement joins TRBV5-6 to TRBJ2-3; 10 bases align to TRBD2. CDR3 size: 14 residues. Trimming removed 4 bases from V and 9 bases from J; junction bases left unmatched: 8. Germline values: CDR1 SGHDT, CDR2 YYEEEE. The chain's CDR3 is CASSDGLAVGTQYF. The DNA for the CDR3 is TGTGCCAGCAGCGACGGACTAGCGGTGGGAACGCAGTATTTT.

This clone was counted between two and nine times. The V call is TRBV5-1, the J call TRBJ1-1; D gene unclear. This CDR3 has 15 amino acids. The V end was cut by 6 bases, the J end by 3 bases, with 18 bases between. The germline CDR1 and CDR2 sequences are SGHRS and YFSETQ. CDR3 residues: CASTARELVYTEAFF. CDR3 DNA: TGCGCCAGCACGGCCCGGGAATTGGTTTACACTGAAGCTTTCTTT.

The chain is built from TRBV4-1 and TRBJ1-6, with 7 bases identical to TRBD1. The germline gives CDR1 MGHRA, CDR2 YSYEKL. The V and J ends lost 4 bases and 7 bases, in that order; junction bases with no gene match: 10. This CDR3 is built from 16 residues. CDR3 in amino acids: CASSLFGTVENSPLHF. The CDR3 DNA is TGCGCCAGCAGCCTCTTCGGGACAGTTGAAAATTCACCCCTCCACTTT.

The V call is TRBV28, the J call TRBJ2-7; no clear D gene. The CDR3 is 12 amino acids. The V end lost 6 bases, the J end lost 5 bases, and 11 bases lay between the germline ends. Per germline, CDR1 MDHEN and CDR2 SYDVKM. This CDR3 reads CASSWAINEQYF. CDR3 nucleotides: TGTGCCAGCAGCTGGGCAATAAACGAGCAGTACTTC.

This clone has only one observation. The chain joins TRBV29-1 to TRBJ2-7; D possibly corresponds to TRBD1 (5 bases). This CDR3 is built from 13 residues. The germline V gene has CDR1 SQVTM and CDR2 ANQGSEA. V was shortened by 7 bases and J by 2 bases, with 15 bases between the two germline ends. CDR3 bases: TGCAGCGCTCTGCGCGCAGGGACCTACGAGCAGTACTTC. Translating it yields CSALRAGTYEQYF.